This TCR beta chain originates from a study of spatial heterogeneity in lung cancer. About the study: Sequencing of follow-up PBMC samples took place when they were available, at a median of approximately 2 years after resection. More than eight raw reads, on average, carried each unique TCR and UMI combination.

MiXCR, applied by TCRdb to the 5' RACE reads, yields one record per CDR3 protein. The profile shows 110,000 or so distinct CDR3 sequences, 9.5% to 14% of them singletons. In regard to this clonotype: Its specificity is not known.

Study-level results: Tumor TCRs that were ubiquitous and expanded showed up in blood more at resection than follow-up.

Time point meaning: blood at routine non-recurrence follow-up after resection. Whole RNA, which was extracted from tumor, nontumor lung tissue or frozen PBMC, was sequenced without any cell sorting. From germline, CDR1 is MDHEN and CDR2 SYDVKM. CDR3 size: 17 residues. The ends lost 5 bases at V and 4 bases at J; junction bases unmatched: 12. This receptor was identified in a female donor with early-stage non-small cell lung cancer. The chain carries TRBV28 and TRBJ1-5, with TRBD1 matching over 9 bases. Sequencing used PBMCs, obtained at follow-up. Here the CDR3 reads CASSTPGTGRSNQPQHF. DNA of the CDR3: TGTGCCAGCAGTACCCCCGGGACAGGGAGGTCAAATCAGCCCCAGCATTTT.